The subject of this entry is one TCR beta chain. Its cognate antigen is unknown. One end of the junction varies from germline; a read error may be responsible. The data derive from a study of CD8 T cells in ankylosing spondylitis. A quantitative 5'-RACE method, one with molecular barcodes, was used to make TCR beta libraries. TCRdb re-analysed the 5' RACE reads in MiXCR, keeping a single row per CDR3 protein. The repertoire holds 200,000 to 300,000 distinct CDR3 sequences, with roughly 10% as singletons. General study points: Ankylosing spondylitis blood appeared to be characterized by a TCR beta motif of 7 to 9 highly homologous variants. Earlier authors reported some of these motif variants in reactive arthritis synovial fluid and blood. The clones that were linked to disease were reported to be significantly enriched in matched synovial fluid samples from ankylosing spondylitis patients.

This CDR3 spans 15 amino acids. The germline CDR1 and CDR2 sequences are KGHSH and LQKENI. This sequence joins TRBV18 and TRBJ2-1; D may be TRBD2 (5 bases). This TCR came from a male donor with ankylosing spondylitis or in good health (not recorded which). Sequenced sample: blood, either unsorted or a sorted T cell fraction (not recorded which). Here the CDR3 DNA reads TGCGCCAGCTCACCACGAGGGAACTCCTACAATGAGCAGTTCTTC. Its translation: CASSPRGNSYNEQFF.